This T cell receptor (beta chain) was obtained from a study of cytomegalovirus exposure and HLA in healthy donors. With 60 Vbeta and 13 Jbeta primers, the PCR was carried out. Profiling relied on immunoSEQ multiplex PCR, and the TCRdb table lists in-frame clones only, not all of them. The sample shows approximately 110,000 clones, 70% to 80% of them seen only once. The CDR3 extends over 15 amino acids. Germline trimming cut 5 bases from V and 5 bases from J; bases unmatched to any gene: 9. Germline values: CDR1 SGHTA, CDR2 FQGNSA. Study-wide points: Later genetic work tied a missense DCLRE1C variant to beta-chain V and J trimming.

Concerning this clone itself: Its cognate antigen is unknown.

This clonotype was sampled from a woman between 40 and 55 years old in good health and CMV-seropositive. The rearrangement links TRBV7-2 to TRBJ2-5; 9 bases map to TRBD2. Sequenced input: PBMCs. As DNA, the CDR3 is TGTGCCAGCAGCGCCGGGACTAGCTTGGGGGAGACCCAGTACTTC. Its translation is CASSAGTSLGETQYF.